Detailed here is one T cell receptor beta chain. No antigen is known for it. No quality values exist for individual bases; no much larger clone is one base distant. The time point tag for this specimen amounts to: week 23, last vaccination. Each vaccine dose was 300 ug of a 20-mer mutant IDH1 peptide in Montanide, given subcutaneously with topical imiquimod. The donors had newly diagnosed IDH1-mutant astrocytomas of WHO grade 3 or 4 that showed loss of nuclear ATRX. The samples were drawn from NOA16, a multicentre, single-arm, open-label phase I trial in Germany that tested a mutant IDH1 peptide vaccine in humans for the first time. Genomic DNA for TCRB sequencing was extracted from EDTA blood using the DNeasy Blood and Tissue Kit. The CDR3 contains 15 residues, cysteine and phenylalanine counted. Here the CDR3 DNA is all that survives: 45 bases in frame from base 1. The germline V end is reduced by 2 bases and the J end by 0 bases; junction bases left unmatched: 0. CDR1 KGHSH and CDR2 LQKENI are derived from the germline V gene.

This specimen comes from a study of a mutant IDH1 vaccine in newly diagnosed glioma (dated by TCRdb to about 2021). Some background on the complete study: Patients were given eight vaccinations, in weeks 1, 3, 5, 7, 11, 15, 19 and 23, which matched visits V03 through V10. Prior to enrollment, patients had been given standard therapy consisting of radiotherapy alone, temozolomide alone, or radiochemotherapy with temozolomide, with the combination given to most patients. Vaccination was initiated 4-6 weeks after radiotherapy alone, or concurrently with temozolomide cycles in the chemotherapy-containing groups. Peripheral blood was collected at six visits: V03 (baseline), V05, V07, V10, V12 and V13. Of the approximately 30 treated patients, approximately 62% were male and around 40% were female, and the mean age was roughly 38 years. For exploratory analyses, fewer than 30 treated patients had longitudinal TCRB deep sequencing done wherever samples were available. The investigation overall reported the following: Immune responses induced by the vaccine were seen in approximately 93% of patients across multiple MHC alleles. Pseudoprogression seemed to be unrelated to changes in the top peripheral T cell clonotypes found by TCRB sequencing. Selection of PBMC samples for TCRB deep sequencing was based on availability. According to the authors, sample limitations meant that analyses of patient blood samples could not be reproduced.

Library prep was done by the immunoSEQ multiplex PCR assay. The hsTCRB Kit was used according to the manufacturer's protocol to amplify rearranged TCR beta chain sequences. An Illumina MiSeq was used to sequence the TCRB libraries. Per the authors' processing: Demultiplexing, trimming and gene mapping were performed with the kit vendor's proprietary platform. TCRdb limited this immuneACCESS table to in-frame rearrangements with V and J called. A share of clones is missing; checked studies link under half to unresolved V genes, and the rest is unexplained. The D gene and trimming were derived from the DNA, and the V and J assignments and clone size from that table. This sample has 50,000 to 65,000 clones in its table, and around 87% of those were observed once. Around 1.5% of the sample lies in the top ten.

This clonotype was sampled from a man in his forties with glioma. This specimen consisted of PBMCs, obtained from a glioma patient whose treatment included an IDH1 peptide vaccine. The V gene is TRBV18 and the J gene is TRBJ2-3, and 9 junction bases match TRBD2. The DNA reads TGTGCCAGCTCACCAACTAGCGGGAGCACAGATACGCAGTATTTT. Its protein is CASSPTSGSTDTQYF. The CDR3, completed at both ends by the reference TRBV18 and TRBJ2-3 genes, gives the full variable domain NAGVMQNPRHLVRRRGQEARLRCSPMKGHSHVYWYRQLPEEGLKFMVYLQKENIIDESGMPKERFSAEFPKEGPSILRIQQVVRGDSAAYFCASSPTSGSTDTQYFGPGTRLTVL.